This T cell receptor (beta chain) was identified during a study of OX40 agonist ivuxolimab in advanced cancers. Overall study context: Age averaged 60 years (range roughly 23 to 79), and more than 80% were male.

Concerning this clone: Its antigen is currently unknown.

Repertoires were generated with immunoSEQ multiplex PCR, while TCRdb's copy carries only in-frame clones and drops some. The table has tens of thousands of clones, more than 70% seen once; the top ten hold 6.9%. The study, taken as a whole, reports: Certain nonresponders additionally had low normalized T-cell clonal expansion.

There are 13 residues in the CDR3. V was clipped by 0 bases and J by 3 bases, with 7 bases between them. Per the germline V gene, CDR1 is SGHRS and CDR2 is YFSETQ. Sequencing used CD4+ or CD8+ T cells sorted from blood, obtained in a trial of the OX40 agonist ivuxolimab. The chain employs TRBV5-1 and TRBJ2-7; D is undetermined. This clonotype was sampled from an adult with an advanced solid tumor such as melanoma, head and neck, liver or kidney cancer. The CDR3 here is CASSLEVGYEQYF. DNA of the CDR3: TGCGCCAGCAGCTTGGAGGTCGGCTACGAGCAGTACTTC. The entire variable domain, with the rest obtained from reference TRBV5-1 and TRBJ2-7, is as follows: KAGVTQTPRYLIKTRGQQVTLSCSPISGHRSVSWYQQTPGQGLQFLFEYFSETQRNKGNFPGRFSGRQFSNSRSEMNVSTLELGDSALYLCASSLEVGYEQYFGPGTRLTVT.